This T cell receptor (beta chain) was sequenced for a study of T cell repertoires in cytomegalovirus infection. Study as a whole: Signatures in public TCR beta sequences pointed to both CMV infection and matching HLA type.

TCRdb ran MiXCR on the reads and lists one entry per CDR3 protein. The repertoire holds some 97,000 distinct CDR3 sequences, with 20% to 30% as singletons. Trimming cost V 0 bases and J 6 bases, with 9 bases left between them. Germline CDR1 LNHDA, CDR2 SQIVND (reference sequence). The CDR3 sequence is 14 residues long. Turning to this clonotype: The antigen is not known.

Study findings and constraints: CMV-specific HLA-C-restricted TCR beta clonotypes dominated the ex vivo response.

V and J are TRBV19 and TRBJ1-5; D is possibly TRBD1 (5 bases). The sequence was obtained from a human donor in good health (CMV status not recorded). Some clones in this sample may be carry-over from other donors' samples. Sequenced input: CD8+ T cells from PBMCs. The CDR3 DNA reads TGTGCCAGTAGTATAGATCAAGGGGTTCAGCCCCAGCATTTT. This sequence encodes CASSIDQGVQPQHF.